The entry below gives a single TCR beta chain sequence along with its context. This specimen belongs to a study of T cells in Graves' hyperthyroidism and ophthalmopathy. The CDR3 is 14 amino acids. Trimming took off 4 bases at V and 0 bases at J, with 6 bases between the two ends. The germline CDR1 and CDR2 sequences are MNHNS and SASEGT. Researchers amplified the TCR beta CDR3 regions from RNA transcripts. First-round RT-PCR with HTBI primers amplified the TCR CDR3 region. TCRdb used MiXCR to reprocess the multiplex PCR reads, holding one entry per CDR3 protein. The sample holds fewer than 550,000 distinct CDR3 sequences, more than 15% seen once.

The sequence came from a woman aged 18-29 years with Graves' hyperthyroidism. This chain uses TRBV6-1 with TRBJ1-4; no reliable D call. Sequenced input: blood. CDR3 sequence reads: CASSVEATNEKLFF. The DNA for the CDR3 is TGTGCCAGCAGTGTAGAAGCAACTAATGAAAAACTGTTTTTT.